This TCR beta chain was observed in a study of T cell responses to AZD1222 COVID-19 vaccine (dated by TCRdb to the early 2020s). Background on the whole study: Because spike-specific TCR depth and breadth did not differ between the two schedules, AZD1222 recipients who got a second dose at roughly 4 weeks were pooled with those who got a second dose at roughly 12 weeks. A total of about 230 trial participants underwent TCR sequencing, of whom some 210 received two doses of AZD1222 and about 25 received two doses of the MenACWY control vaccine. Trial participants were enrolled by age into 18-55, 56-69 and 70-plus year subgroups, with roughly 160, 29 and 62 TCR-sequenced participants respectively.

Looking up the germline V gene yields CDR1 MNHEY and CDR2 SVGAGI. The CDR3 sequence holds 14 residues, the cysteine and phenylalanine included. The only DNA kept is the CDR3, 42 bases in frame from the first base. V and J are trimmed by 2 bases and 5 bases, and the gene matches miss 1 base of the junction. This sample's time point label indicates: baseline before first vaccination. Vaccinee samples were obtained from the UK trials COV001 and COV002, which included a single-blind randomized controlled phase 2/3 trial of AZD1222 (ChAdOx1 nCoV-19) in healthy adults. For TCRbeta chain sequencing, PBMC samples were collected from trial participants at day 0 and at day 28 after the second dose. A note on this clone: The antigen it binds to is not known. The input lacks base qualities; no much larger clone sits a single base away.

The CDR3 regions of human TCRbeta chains were analyzed by immunosequencing. The authors processed their data as follows. Repertoire TCRs were checked for matches against a reference library of SARS-CoV-2-specific TCRs that had been generated using the MIRA antigen-specificity platform. Breadth meant the fraction of unique TCRs that were SARS-CoV-2-associated, whereas depth meant the fraction of total T cells that were SARS-CoV-2-associated. Using the MIRA data, each spike-specific TCR was mapped to the spike region that the TCR reacts to and placed in a CD4 or CD8 class. Log10-transformed breadth and depth values were compared by one-way ANOVA with Sidak's multiple comparisons tests. Drawn from immuneACCESS, this table holds only the in-frame rearrangements with V and J called that TCRdb kept. Clones are partly lost; checked studies trace under half to an unresolved V gene and leave the rest unexplained. V, J and clone size were drawn from that table, and D and trimming were deduced from the DNA. Recorded for this sample are about 96,000 clones; 89% of them occurred a single time. The ten largest clones represent around 1.5% of the sample.

On the study overall, not on this receptor specifically: Epitopes outside the regions mutated in the B.1.351 and B.1.1.7 variants were reportedly recognized by nearly half of the unique spike-specific TCRs. A significant rise in spike-specific TCR breadth and depth was observed after two AZD1222 doses relative to day 0 and relative to MenACWY recipients. Because no day 14 peak-response samples were available, the repertoires could be characterized only after the peak T cell response. The 56-69-year group was small, and its depth increase did not reach significance, likely because of low power. Most participants were white British and females outnumbered males, and the authors suggested that clonal diversity may have been underestimated. Conclusions about previously exposed vaccinees are limited because only five to seven AZD1222 recipients were SARS-CoV-2 seropositive at baseline. Vaccine-associated CD4 TCRs spanned the whole spike protein, with dominant responses in regions 160-218 and 743-854.

The source was peripheral blood, collected on day 0 of AZD1222 vaccination. This receptor was taken from an adult in good health. In this chain, TRBV6-5 is recombined with TRBJ1-1, and 11 junction bases match TRBD1. CDR3 region: CASSYGTGGTEAFF. At the DNA level, the sequence is TGTGCCAGCAGTTACGGGACAGGGGGAACTGAAGCTTTCTTT.